The entry that follows covers one T cell receptor beta chain sequence. Trimming removed 5 bases from V and 1 base from J; junction bases left unmatched: 12. The CDR3 sequence is 18 residues long. From germline, CDR1 is LNHDA and CDR2 SQIVND (reference sequence). Under the authors' procedure: Counts of nucleated cells, estimated from reference gene primer amplification, were obtained. Some clones are missing from TCRdb's copy, which holds only in-frame ones; the method was immunoSEQ multiplex PCR. The DNA gave D and trimming, while V, J and clone size come from that table. In the table there are 41,000 or so clones, around nine tenths of which are singletons. The source of the sample is a study of blood T cell repertoires in COVID-19. For the study at large: COVID-19 samples from acute and convalescent phases originated in the United States, Italy and Spain. Nucleic acid was either cDNA or gDNA, and it came from T cells, B-cell-depleted T cells, or PBMCs.

The J gene is TRBJ2-7, the V gene TRBV19, with 12 bases that match TRBD2. Sequencing input: peripheral blood. This receptor was obtained from a man between 60 and 70 years old with acute or convalescent COVID-19. In DNA, the CDR3 is TGTGCCAGTAGTCCTACATCCTACACTAGCGGGGGGTCCTACGAGCAGTACTTC. The encoded protein is CASSPTSYTSGGSYEQYF.